The following is a T cell receptor (beta chain) sequence with its context. The CDR3 loop spans 13 amino acids. V was trimmed by 1 base and J by 5 bases, leaving 9 bases between them. The germline gives CDR1 GTSNPN, CDR2 SVGIG (reference sequence). The assay used deep level. Some clones are missing from TCRdb's copy, which holds only in-frame ones; the method was immunoSEQ multiplex PCR. The table includes just over 2,000,000 clones, approximately 95% detected once. CD8 cells regarded as naive lacked CD45RO, were positively chosen for CCR7, and omitted terminally differentiated effector memory CD45RA+ cells. This sample was included in a study of shared clonotypes between healthy human individuals.

The genes are TRBV30 and TRBJ1-5, with D unclear. The source material was naive CD8+ T cells sorted from blood. This TCR came from a man aged 18 to 35 in good health. The CDR3: CAWSEGSDQPQHF. The CDR3 nucleotides read TGTGCCTGGAGTGAAGGGTCAGATCAGCCCCAGCATTTT.